These 17 T cell receptor beta chains were sequenced from one sample in a study of cytomegalovirus exposure and HLA in healthy donors. The PCR contained 60 Vbeta and 13 Jbeta primers. The method was immunoSEQ multiplex PCR; TCRdb's version includes in-frame clones alone and lacks a portion of them. The sample holds approximately 240,000 clones, 82% seen once. The material sequenced was PBMCs. The receptors here all came from a woman in her 40s in good health and CMV-seropositive.

This clone appeared a few times. The gene calls are TRBV7-9 and TRBJ1-2, with 8 bases matching TRBD1. This CDR3 contains 14 residues. The V and J ends lost 2 bases and 7 bases, in that order; junction bases with no gene match: 6. CDR1 and CDR2 (germline): SEHNR, FQNEAQ (reference sequence). DNA for the CDR3: TGTGCCAGCAGCTTACAGGGGGCCGAGAGTGGCTACACCTTC. Protein product: CASSLQGAESGYTF.

The table lists this clone with a count of one. The chain has TRBV18 and TRBJ2-3; 12 bases line up with TRBD2. Trimming at V came to 2 bases and at J to 0 bases, leaving 0 bases not matched to a gene. Per germline, CDR1 KGHSH and CDR2 LQKENI. The CDR3 runs to 16 residues. This CDR3 reads CASSPTSGRSTDTQYF. CDR3 DNA sequence: TGTGCCAGCTCACCAACTAGCGGGAGGAGCACAGATACGCAGTATTTT. The whole variable domain, filled in from reference TRBV18 and TRBJ2-3, reads NAGVMQNPRHLVRRRGQEARLRCSPMKGHSHVYWYRQLPEEGLKFMVYLQKENIIDESGMPKERFSAEFPKEGPSILRIQQVVRGDSAAYFCASSPTSGRSTDTQYFGPGTRLTVL.

V usage is TRBV21-1 and J usage is TRBJ2-1; the D call TRBD1 from the table was never checked on the DNA. TRBV21-1 is flagged as a pseudogene. This CDR3 is built from 15 residues. This CDR3 reads CASSKEGTGEDEQFF. The CDR3 coding sequence is TGTGCCAGCAGCAAAGAAGGGACAGGGGAAGATGAGCAGTTCTTC.

The chain employs TRBV7-9 and TRBJ2-5, with 7 bases that match TRBD1. The assigned J gene may be wrong: the sequence end matches TRBJ2-7 better. CDR1 and CDR2 (germline): SEHNR, FQNEAQ (reference sequence). This CDR3 is built from 14 residues. The CDR3 sequence is CASSQGEGGYEQYF. CDR3 sequence (DNA): TGTGCCAGCAGCCAGGGGGAAGGGGGCTACGAGCAGTACTTC.

This sequence joins TRBV19 and TRBJ2-3, with D perhaps TRBD2 (5 bases). The V gene lost 6 bases and the J gene lost 7 bases, with 11 bases spanning the gap. The CDR3 is 12 amino acids. Germline V gene data show CDR1 as LNHDA and CDR2 as SQIVND (reference sequence). For the CDR3, the DNA is TGTGCCAGTAGCCGGGAAGGGTATACGCAGTATTTT. Translating gives CASSREGYTQYF.

This sequence joins TRBV7-2 and TRBJ2-7; 8 bases match TRBD2. This CDR3 comprises 15 residues. The trim removed 7 bases at V and 3 bases at J, leaving 11 bases unmatched. In germline, CDR1 is SGHTA, CDR2 FQGNSA. The CDR3 DNA reads as TGTGCCAGCACCCTCCCCGGGGGGGGTTTCTACGAGCAGTACTTC. Amino acids: CASTLPGGGFYEQYF.

V usage is TRBV28 and J usage is TRBJ2-1; 8 bases line up with TRBD2. The CDR3 runs 14 residues. V dropped 7 bases and J dropped 6; count of bases not matched to a gene: 8. Germline V lookup: CDR1 MDHEN, CDR2 SYDVKM. CDR3 sequence: CASTKLAASNEQFF. CDR3 DNA: TGTGCCAGCACTAAACTAGCGGCCAGCAATGAGCAGTTCTTC.

The V gene is TRBV6-5, the J gene TRBJ1-3, with TRBD1 matching over 7 bases. Trimming at V came to 6 bases and at J to 4 bases, leaving 9 bases not matched to a gene. Germline V gives CDR1 MNHEY, CDR2 SVGAGI. The CDR3 loop spans 15 amino acids. This chain's CDR3 is CASRNRGPGGNTIYF. CDR3 coding DNA: TGTGCCAGCAGAAACAGGGGCCCCGGAGGAAACACCATATATTTT.

The gene calls are TRBV7-9 and TRBJ1-1, with TRBD1 identical over 9 bases. Per germline, CDR1 SEHNR and CDR2 FQNEAQ (reference sequence). The CDR3 contains 15 residues. With V trimmed by 5 bases and J by 0 bases, 4 bases remained unmatched. CDR3 DNA sequence: TGTGCCAGCAGCGCACAGGGGGCGGTGAACACTGAAGCTTTCTTT. Its translation: CASSAQGAVNTEAFF. Combining the CDR3 with reference TRBV7-9 and TRBJ1-1 gives the whole variable domain DTGVSQNPRHKITKRGQNVTFRCDPISEHNRLYWYRQTLGQGPEFLTYFQNEAQLEKSRLLSDRFSAERPKGSFSTLEIQRTEQGDSAMYLCASSAQGAVNTEAFFGQGTRLTVV.

The chain recombines TRBV6-5 with TRBJ2-7, with a tentative D call TRBD1 (5 bases). Trimming removed 2 bases from V and 4 bases from J, with 12 bases in between. Germline V gives CDR1 MNHEY, CDR2 SVGAGI. The CDR3 has 14 amino acids. The CDR3 here is CASSYQQGGYEQYF. In DNA, the CDR3 is TGTGCCAGCAGTTACCAGCAGGGTGGGTACGAGCAGTACTTC.

This clone has just one count. This rearrangement joins TRBV6-1 to TRBJ2-5; D perhaps matches TRBD1 (6 bases). The tail of the sequence fits TRBJ2-7 better, so the J call may be wrong. Germline V gene sequence: CDR1 MNHNS, CDR2 SASEGT. The CDR3 is 15 amino acids. CDR3 bases: TGTGCCAGCAGTGATCTGGGACACTTGACATACGAGCAGTACTTC. It yields the protein CASSDLGHLTYEQYF.

The V call is TRBV6-1, the J call TRBJ2-7, with a weak D call TRBD2 (6 bases). V shed 6 bases and J shed 3 bases, with 15 bases lying between them. The V gene's germline CDR1 is MNHNS and CDR2 SASEGT. There are 14 residues in the CDR3. The CDR3 loop reads CASSPGLHIYEQYF. In DNA form, the CDR3 reads TGTGCCAGCAGCCCGGGACTGCATATCTACGAGCAGTACTTC.

This clone was recorded a few times. The chain uses TRBV2 and TRBJ1-6; D perhaps matches TRBD1 (6 bases). V was pared by 2 bases and J by 5 bases, with 13 bases between. Germline V lookup: CDR1 SNHLY, CDR2 FYNNEI. The CDR3 is 16 amino acids. CDR3 amino acids: CASSEWLAGDNSPLHF. CDR3 nucleotides: TGTGCCAGCAGTGAATGGTTGGCAGGGGATAATTCACCCCTCCACTTT.

The V and J genes are TRBV7-2 and TRBJ2-1; TRBD2 matches 11 bases. The germline V gene has CDR1 SGHTA and CDR2 FQGNSA. The CDR3 sequence is 17 residues long. Germline trimming cut 1 base from V and 7 bases from J; bases unmatched to any gene: 9. The CDR3 protein is CASSLGGGASGRNEQFF. For the CDR3, the DNA is TGTGCCAGCAGCTTAGGAGGGGGGGCTAGCGGGAGGAATGAGCAGTTCTTC.

The chain carries TRBV28 and TRBJ2-7; 7 positions agree with TRBD2. V trimming: 7 bases; J trimming: 1 base; junction bases outside the gene matches: 13. The CDR3 length is 16 residues. Germline CDR1 MDHEN, CDR2 SYDVKM. The CDR3 nucleotides read TGTGCCAGCACCTCGGGAGCGGCGGGGGAATCCTACGAGCAGTACTTC. Encoded protein: CASTSGAAGESYEQYF.

The chain uses TRBV6-5 and TRBJ2-5; 8 bases map to TRBD2. The CDR3 length is 15 residues. The germline V gene has CDR1 MNHEY and CDR2 SVGAGI. The V and J ends lost 6 bases and 5 bases, in that order; junction bases with no gene match: 11. The CDR3 region is CASSPQGREGETQYF. The CDR3 nucleotides read TGTGCCAGCAGCCCCCAAGGCCGGGAGGGGGAGACCCAGTACTTC.

This sequence joins TRBV5-1 and TRBJ2-1; 7 nucleotides line up with TRBD2. V lost 3 bases and J lost 2; bases outside the gene matches: 2. This CDR3 comprises 14 residues. CDR1 SGHRS and CDR2 YFSETQ come from the germline V gene. The DNA for the CDR3 is TGCGCCAGCAGCTCCGGACTAGCCTACAATGAGCAGTTCTTC. It encodes CASSSGLAYNEQFF.